The 28 T cell receptor beta chains below were found in one sample sequenced in a study of Graves' ophthalmopathy and Graves' hyperthyroidism. For repertoire sequencing, the TCR beta CDR3 regions were amplified from RNA transcripts. An opening RT-PCR round employed HTBI primers and preceded a second-round multiplex PCR. TCRdb used MiXCR to reprocess the multiplex PCR reads, holding one entry per CDR3 protein. The sample records approximately 380,000 distinct CDR3 sequences, about 21% being singletons. The sample was peripheral blood. Source of these receptors: a woman younger than 30 with stable Graves' hyperthyroidism.

This clonotype has at least ten counts. This chain connects TRBV2 to TRBJ1-5; TRBD1 aligns across 9 bases. CDR3 length equals 15 residues. V shed 8 bases and J 5 bases; nucleotides not matched to a gene: 10. Looked up from germline, CDR1 is SNHLY and CDR2 is FYNNEI. The CDR3 nucleotides read TGTGCCAGCCAGAATGGGACAGGGTACCATCAGCCCCAGCATTTT. It yields the protein CASQNGTGYHQPQHF.

This clonotype was observed many times. The CDR3 here is CSAPVMEHYEQYF. The CDR3 nucleotides read TGCAGTGCTCCCGTTATGGAGCACTACGAGCAGTACTTC. The rearrangement links TRBV20-1 to TRBJ2-7; D gene uncertain. Germline CDR1 reads DFQATT; CDR2 reads SNEGSKA (reference sequence). This CDR3 spans 13 amino acids. Trimming stripped 5 bases from V and 3 bases from J, with 14 bases between.

This clonotype was found many times. Germline is not matched at one junction end, which may reflect a read error. The chain uses TRBV7-9 and TRBJ2-7, with a possible D match to TRBD1 (5 bases). The CDR3 has 13 amino acids. Germline V gene sequence: CDR1 SEHNR, CDR2 FQNEAQ (reference sequence). The CDR3 protein is CASSLWGSHEQYF. CDR3 coding DNA: TGTGCCAGCAGCTTATGGGGCTCCCACGAGCAGTACTTC.

The chain's CDR3 is CASSTRLGSGELFF. The CDR3 DNA reads as TGTGCCAGCAGCACCCGTTTGGGGTCCGGGGAGCTGTTTTTT. V usage is TRBV14 and J usage is TRBJ2-2; D gene unclear. V was shortened by 5 bases and J by 6 bases, with 13 bases between the two germline ends. The CDR3 totals 14 residues. Germline assignment: CDR1 SGHDN and CDR2 FVKESK.

This clonotype was counted many times. CDR3 bases: TGCGCCAGCAGCCTACCGGGACAGGGGTCCTACGAGCAGTACTTC. Its translation: CASSLPGQGSYEQYF. This rearrangement joins TRBV5-1 to TRBJ2-7, with 10 positions matching TRBD1. Germline CDR1 is SGHRS and CDR2 is YFSETQ. The V and J ends lost 4 bases and 1 base, in that order; junction bases with no gene match: 5. The CDR3 contains 15 residues.

This clonotype occurred many times. The genes are TRBV6-2 or TRBV6-3 and TRBJ2-7; 8 bases map to TRBD1. Trimming cost V 2 bases and J 4 bases; bases outside gene matches: 13. CDR3 size: 17 residues. CDR1 and CDR2 (germline): MNHEY, SVGEGT. Written as DNA, the CDR3 is TGTGCCAGCAGTTACGCGACGACAGGGGTCGACCAATACGAGCAGTACTTC. Its protein is CASSYATTGVDQYEQYF.

There are a few counts of this clonotype. This sequence may be a read error, since a much larger clone differs from it by one base. The chain couples TRBV3-1 to TRBJ1-1; D unclear. Germline loops: CDR1 LGHDT, CDR2 YNNKEL (reference sequence). This CDR3 comprises 15 residues. The CDR3 sequence: CASSPTPRMNTEACF. As DNA, the CDR3 is TGTGCCAGCAGCCCAACCCCACGGATGAACACTGAAGCTTGCTTT.

Ten or more counts support this clonotype. The rearrangement uses TRBV24-1 and TRBJ2-5; no firm D call. The CDR3 is 10 amino acids. Between the trimmed V and J ends, which lost 7 bases and 2 bases, there was a span of 1 base. CDR1 and CDR2 from the germline V gene are KGHDR and SFDVKD. In DNA, the CDR3 is TGTGCCACCAGACAAGAGACCCAGTACTTC. Protein: CATRQETQYF.

This clonotype was recorded at least ten times. The chain joins TRBV15 to TRBJ1-5; D not resolved. This CDR3 has 13 amino acids. V was trimmed by 5 bases and J by 3 bases, leaving 8 bases between them. CDR1 is LNHNV and CDR2 is YYDKDF in the germline V gene (reference sequence). The CDR3 here is CATSVDLNQPQHF. CDR3 nucleotides: TGTGCCACCAGCGTGGACCTCAATCAGCCCCAGCATTTT. Full variable domain (rest looked up from reference TRBV15 and TRBJ1-5): DAMVIQNPRYQVTQFGKPVTLSCSQTLNHNVMYWYQQKSSQAPKLLFHYYDKDFNNEADTPDNFQSRRPNTSFCFLDIRSPGLGDTAMYLCATSVDLNQPQHFGDGTRLSIL.

This clonotype was counted ten times or more. V is TRBV7-9 and J is TRBJ1-1; unclear D gene. Germline-derived CDR1 and CDR2 are SEHNR and FQNEAQ (reference sequence). CDR3 length: 13 amino acids. V lost 7 bases and J lost 8, with 17 bases in between. DNA for the CDR3: TGTGCCAGCACCATCACGGGGAGAGGGGAAGCTTTCTTT. It codes for CASTITGRGEAFF.

This clonotype appeared many times. The chain uses TRBV7-9 and TRBJ2-4, with TRBD1 matching over 11 bases. Trimming at V came to 1 base and at J to 8 bases, leaving 4 bases not matched to a gene. The CDR3 covers 15 residues. Germline V CDR1 and CDR2: SEHNR, FQNEAQ (reference sequence). CDR3 region: CASSLELGQGDIQYF. CDR3 DNA sequence: TGTGCCAGCAGCTTAGAATTGGGACAGGGGGACATTCAGTACTTC.

This clonotype was seen many times. The rearrangement uses TRBV20-1 and TRBJ1-2; TRBD1 matches at 7 bases. The germline gives CDR1 DFQATT, CDR2 SNEGSKA (reference sequence). The length of the CDR3 is 14 residues. Trimming cost V 6 bases and J 3 bases; bases outside gene matches: 10. The CDR3 loop reads CSAYDRASYYGYTF. The CDR3 nucleotides are TGCAGTGCGTACGACAGGGCATCTTACTATGGCTACACCTTC.

Notes on this clonotype: Being one base from a much bigger clone, this may be a read error. The V gene is TRBV20-1, the J gene TRBJ2-6; D ambiguous. Trimming left V 2 bases short and J 0 bases short, with 14 bases between. Looked up from germline, CDR1 is DFQATT and CDR2 is SNEGSKA (reference sequence). The CDR3 covers 17 residues. The CDR3 bases are TGCAGTGCTAGAATTCGGCAGCTTAGCTCTGGGGCCAACGTCCTGACTTTC. This sequence encodes CSARIRQLSSGANVLTF.

This clonotype was observed a handful of times. The chain recombines TRBV7-2 with TRBJ2-7; perhaps D is TRBD1 or TRBD2 (6 bases each). CDR3 length: 15 amino acids. The V gene lost 2 bases and the J gene lost 3 bases, with 14 bases spanning the gap. Germline V gene sequence: CDR1 SGHTA, CDR2 FQGNSA. CDR3 sequence (DNA): TGTGCCAGCAGCTTACAAACGGGGGCGGGCTACGAGCAGTACTTC. This sequence encodes CASSLQTGAGYEQYF.

This clonotype appeared many times. The gene calls are TRBV27 and TRBJ2-7; D gene uncertain. Trimming removed 2 bases from V and 1 base from J, with 12 bases in between. There are 15 residues in the CDR3. CDR1 is MNHEY, CDR2 SMNVEV, per germline (reference sequence). The CDR3 is CASSLAAYSSYEQYF. In DNA form, the CDR3 reads TGTGCCAGCAGTTTAGCTGCCTATAGTTCCTACGAGCAGTACTTC.

This clonotype was counted ten times or more. CDR3 DNA sequence: TGTGCCAGCAGCTTAGGAGTCCAAAACTCCTACGAGCAGTACTTC. Its protein is CASSLGVQNSYEQYF. The chain couples TRBV3-1 to TRBJ2-7; D is undetermined. Germline assignment: CDR1 LGHDT and CDR2 YNNKEL (reference sequence). V shed 5 bases and J shed 0 bases, with 14 bases lying between them. CDR3 length: 15 amino acids.

This clonotype was counted at least ten times. The chain employs TRBV28 and TRBJ1-5; tentatively, D is TRBD1 (5 bases). The germline V gene encodes CDR1 MDHEN and CDR2 SYDVKM. The CDR3 covers 15 residues. V shed 7 bases and J shed 0 bases, with 13 bases lying between them. The CDR3 nucleotides are TGTGCCAGCAAAGAATGGGGCAGTAGCAATCAGCCCCAGCATTTT. Translating gives CASKEWGSSNQPQHF.

Ten or more counts support this clonotype. The chain carries TRBV20-1 and TRBJ1-6; 9 bases agree with TRBD1. J was trimmed by 6 bases and V by 5 bases; bases with no gene match: 2. In germline, CDR1 is DFQATT, CDR2 SNEGSKA (reference sequence). This CDR3 region has 13 residues. CDR3 coding DNA: TGCAGTGCTGAGGACAGGGGTAATTCACCCCTCCACTTT. Its protein is CSAEDRGNSPLHF.

The V and J genes are TRBV6-1 and TRBJ1-1, with 10 bases that match TRBD1. Trimming took 5 bases from V and 1 from J; bases not matched to a gene: 7. The CDR3 contains 16 residues. From germline, CDR1 is MNHNS and CDR2 SASEGT. The CDR3 region is CASSPGTGAGNTEAFF. Here the CDR3 DNA reads TGTGCCAGCAGTCCCGGGACAGGGGCAGGGAACACTGAAGCTTTCTTT.

There are many counts of this clonotype. The V call is TRBV12-3 or TRBV12-4, the J call TRBJ1-1; no clear D gene. The V gene lost 6 bases and the J gene lost 0 bases, with 11 bases spanning the gap. The CDR3 runs to 14 residues. The CDR3 sequence is CASRKTSLNTEAFF. DNA of the CDR3: TGTGCCAGCAGGAAGACAAGTCTGAACACTGAAGCTTTCTTT.

This clonotype has at least ten counts. The chain combines TRBV9 with TRBJ2-5; D may match TRBD1 or TRBD2 (5 bases each). The CDR3 has 16 amino acids. Between the trimmed V and J ends, which lost 5 bases and 5 bases, there was a span of 22 bases. The germline V gene encodes CDR1 SGDLS and CDR2 YYNGEE. In DNA form, the CDR3 reads TGTGCCAGCAGTAAAGGACGGGGCCTGGAGCCGGAGACCCAGTACTTC. It encodes CASSKGRGLEPETQYF.

In this sample, this clonotype turned up many times. The chain employs TRBV4-2 and TRBJ1-2; 9 bases match TRBD1. Germline values: CDR1 LGHNA, CDR2 YNFKEQ. Germline trimming cut 4 bases from V and 6 bases from J; bases unmatched to any gene: 12. The CDR3 is made up of 16 amino acids. Written as DNA, the CDR3 is TGTGCCAGCAGCCGGATGAACCGGGACAGGGTACATGGCTACACCTTC. Residues: CASSRMNRDRVHGYTF.

This clonotype was counted many times. V usage is TRBV6-5 and J usage is TRBJ1-2, with 8 bases matching TRBD1. V dropped 4 bases and J dropped 7; count of bases not matched to a gene: 5. Germline V gives CDR1 MNHEY, CDR2 SVGAGI. This CDR3 contains 13 residues. In DNA, the CDR3 is TGTGCCAGCAGTTCAGACAGGGGCTCTGGCTACACCTTC. Its protein is CASSSDRGSGYTF.

This clonotype was counted at least ten times. The gene calls are TRBV20-1 and TRBJ2-7; D perhaps matches TRBD1 (5 bases). Germline lookup yields CDR1 DFQATT and CDR2 SNEGSKA (reference sequence). The CDR3 length is 14 residues. V lost 3 bases and J 0 bases, leaving 12 bases between the germline ends. CDR3 DNA sequence: TGCAGTGCTAGTAAACAGGTCAACTCCTACGAGCAGTACTTC. Protein sequence: CSASKQVNSYEQYF.

This rearrangement joins TRBV2 to TRBJ1-2, with 8 nucleotides matching TRBD1. CDR3 length: 14 amino acids. V dropped 3 bases and J dropped 5; count of bases not matched to a gene: 5. Per the germline V gene, CDR1 is SNHLY and CDR2 is FYNNEI. CDR3 sequence reads: CASSEAQGVYGYTF. The CDR3 nucleotides read TGTGCCAGCAGTGAGGCACAGGGGGTTTATGGCTACACCTTC.

This clonotype was counted many times. The gene calls are TRBV12-3 or TRBV12-4 and TRBJ2-5, with a tentative D call TRBD2 (6 bases). There are 13 residues in the CDR3. V dropped 5 bases and J dropped 4 bases, with 11 bases sitting between them. CDR3 nucleotides: TGTGCCAGCAGTGTTCCGGGGGTAGAGACCCAGTACTTC. Translated, it gives CASSVPGVETQYF.

This clonotype occurred many times. The rearrangement links TRBV6-2 or TRBV6-3 to TRBJ1-5; 8 nucleotides align to TRBD1. Per the germline V gene, CDR1 is MNHEY and CDR2 is SVGEGT. The CDR3 extends over 15 amino acids. Unmatched junction bases numbered 6, after V lost 6 bases and J lost 2 bases. CDR3 amino acids: CASSDLGQGNQPQHF. CDR3 coding DNA: TGTGCCAGCAGCGACTTGGGACAGGGCAATCAGCCCCAGCATTTT.

In this sample, this clonotype turned up many times. V is TRBV28 and J is TRBJ2-5, with 11 bases matching TRBD2. The V gene end was trimmed by 2 bases and the J gene end by 2 bases; junction bases not matched to a gene: 19. CDR1 is MDHEN and CDR2 is SYDVKM in the germline V gene. CDR3 size: 21 residues. CDR3 nucleotides: TGTGCCAGCAGTTTAGGATTAGGCCGGGAGCTAGCGGGAGGAAAACAAGAGACCCAGTACTTC. It encodes CASSLGLGRELAGGKQETQYF.